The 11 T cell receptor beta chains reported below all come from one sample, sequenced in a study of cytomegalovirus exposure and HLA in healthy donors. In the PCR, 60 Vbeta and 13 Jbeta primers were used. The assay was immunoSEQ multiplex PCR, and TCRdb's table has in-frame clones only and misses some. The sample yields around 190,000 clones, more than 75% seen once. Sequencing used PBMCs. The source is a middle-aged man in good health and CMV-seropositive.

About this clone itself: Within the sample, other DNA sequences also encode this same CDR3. The CDR3 sequence: CASSVAGGSYNEQFF. For the CDR3, the DNA is TGTGCCAGCAGCGTGGCAGGGGGGTCCTACAATGAGCAGTTCTTC. The chain couples TRBV9 to TRBJ2-1; tentatively, D is TRBD1 (7 bases). This CDR3 is built from 15 residues. The germline V gene has CDR1 SGDLS and CDR2 YYNGEE. Deletions cut 2 bases from V and 1 base from J, with 10 bases between.

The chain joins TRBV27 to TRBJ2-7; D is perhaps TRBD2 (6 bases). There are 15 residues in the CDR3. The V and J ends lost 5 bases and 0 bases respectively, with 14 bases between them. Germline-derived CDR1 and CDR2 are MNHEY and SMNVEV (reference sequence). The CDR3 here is CASSDVRENSYEQYF. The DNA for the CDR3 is TGTGCCAGCAGTGATGTCCGGGAGAACTCCTACGAGCAGTACTTC.

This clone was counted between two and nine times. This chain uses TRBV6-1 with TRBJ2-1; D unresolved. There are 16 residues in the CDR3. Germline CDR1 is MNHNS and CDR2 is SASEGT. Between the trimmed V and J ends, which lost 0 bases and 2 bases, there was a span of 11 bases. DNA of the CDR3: TGTGCCAGCAGTGAAGCGGAAAGCGAACCCTACAATGAGCAGTTCTTC. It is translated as CASSEAESEPYNEQFF.

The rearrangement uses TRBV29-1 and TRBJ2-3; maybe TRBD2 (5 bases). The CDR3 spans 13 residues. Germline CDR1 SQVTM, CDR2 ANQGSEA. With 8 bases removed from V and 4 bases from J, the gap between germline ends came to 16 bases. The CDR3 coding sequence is TGCAGCCACTCTGAGGGTAGCGCAGATACGCAGTATTTT. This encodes CSHSEGSADTQYF.

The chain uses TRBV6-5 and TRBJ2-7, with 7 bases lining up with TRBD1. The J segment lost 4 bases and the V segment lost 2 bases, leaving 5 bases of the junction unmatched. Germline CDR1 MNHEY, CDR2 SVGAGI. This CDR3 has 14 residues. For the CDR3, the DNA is TGTGCCAGCAGTTACGGTGACAGGGCTTACGAGCAGTACTTC. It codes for CASSYGDRAYEQYF.

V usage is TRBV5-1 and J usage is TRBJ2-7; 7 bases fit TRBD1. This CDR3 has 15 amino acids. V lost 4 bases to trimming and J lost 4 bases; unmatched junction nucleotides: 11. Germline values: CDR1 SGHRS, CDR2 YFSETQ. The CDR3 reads CASSLTGVVGYEQYF. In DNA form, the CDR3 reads TGCGCCAGCAGCCTCACAGGGGTTGTTGGTTACGAGCAGTACTTC.

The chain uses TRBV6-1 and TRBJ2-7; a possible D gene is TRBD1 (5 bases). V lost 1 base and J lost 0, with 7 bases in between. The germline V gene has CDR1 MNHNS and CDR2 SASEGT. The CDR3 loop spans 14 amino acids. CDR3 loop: CASSEVRDSYEQYF. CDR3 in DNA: TGTGCCAGCAGTGAAGTCAGGGACTCCTACGAGCAGTACTTC.

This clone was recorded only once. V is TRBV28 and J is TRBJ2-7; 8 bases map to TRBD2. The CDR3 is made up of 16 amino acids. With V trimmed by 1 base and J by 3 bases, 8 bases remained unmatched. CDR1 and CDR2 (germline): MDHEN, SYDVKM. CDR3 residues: CASSLYQAGARYEQYF. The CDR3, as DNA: TGTGCCAGCAGTTTATATCAAGCGGGAGCTCGCTACGAGCAGTACTTC.

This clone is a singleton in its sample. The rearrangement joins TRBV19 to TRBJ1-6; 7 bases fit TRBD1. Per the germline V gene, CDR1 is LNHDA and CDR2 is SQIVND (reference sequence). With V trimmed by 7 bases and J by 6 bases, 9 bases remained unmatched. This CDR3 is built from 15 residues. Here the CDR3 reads CASTAGTVLNSPLHF. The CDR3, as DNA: TGTGCCAGTACGGCCGGGACAGTACTTAATTCACCCCTCCACTTT.

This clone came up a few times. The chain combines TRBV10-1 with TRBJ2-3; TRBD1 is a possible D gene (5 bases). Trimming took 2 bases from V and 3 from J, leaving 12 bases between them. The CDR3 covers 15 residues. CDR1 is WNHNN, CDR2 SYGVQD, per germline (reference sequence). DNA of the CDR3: TGCGCCAGCAGTGAGGAAGGCAGGGCGACAGATACGCAGTATTTT. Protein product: CASSEEGRATDTQYF.

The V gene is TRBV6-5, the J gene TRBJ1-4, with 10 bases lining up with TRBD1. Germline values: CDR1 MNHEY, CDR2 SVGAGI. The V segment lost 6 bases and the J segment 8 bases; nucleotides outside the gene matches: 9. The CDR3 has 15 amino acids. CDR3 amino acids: CASSLDRGRREKLFF. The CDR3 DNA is TGTGCCAGCAGCCTCGACAGGGGGCGTCGAGAAAAACTGTTTTTT.